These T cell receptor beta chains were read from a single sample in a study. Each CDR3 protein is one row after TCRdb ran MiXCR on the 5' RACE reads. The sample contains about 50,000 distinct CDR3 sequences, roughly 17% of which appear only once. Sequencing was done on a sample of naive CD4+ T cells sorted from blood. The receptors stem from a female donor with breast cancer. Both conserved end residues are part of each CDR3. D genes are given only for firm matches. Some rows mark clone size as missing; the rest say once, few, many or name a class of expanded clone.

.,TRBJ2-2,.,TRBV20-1,CSARGVGVPGELFF,TGCAGTGCTAGGGGGGTGGGGGTCCCCGGGGAGCTGTTTTTT
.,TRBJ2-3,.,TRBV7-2,CASSSYLLTDTQYF,TGTGCCAGCAGCTCCTACCTCCTCACAGATACGCAGTATTTT
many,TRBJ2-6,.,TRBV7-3,CASSFRGANVLTF,TGTGCCAGCAGCTTCCGGGGGGCCAACGTCCTGACTTTC
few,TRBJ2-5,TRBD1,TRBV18,CASSRGPPNQETQYF,TGTGCCAGCTCCAGGGGGCCCCCGAACCAAGAGACCCAGTACTTC
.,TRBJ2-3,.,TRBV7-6,CASSLAGPDTQYF,TGTGCCAGCAGCTTAGCGGGCCCAGATACGCAGTATTTT
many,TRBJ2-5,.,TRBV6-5,CASSSGLAAGTGETQYF,TGTGCCAGCAGTTCGGGGCTCGCGGCGGGCACCGGGGAGACCCAGTACTTC
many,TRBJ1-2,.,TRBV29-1,CSVDQGGYTF,TGCAGCGTGGACCAGGGTGGCTACACCTTC
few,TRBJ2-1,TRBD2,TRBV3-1,CASSQTAGLAGRNEQFF,TGTGCCAGCAGCCAAACCGCGGGACTAGCGGGACGCAATGAGCAGTTCTTC
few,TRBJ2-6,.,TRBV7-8,CASSLAGLDFSGANVLTF,TGTGCCAGCAGCTTAGCCGGGCTTGACTTCTCTGGGGCCAACGTCCTGACTTTC
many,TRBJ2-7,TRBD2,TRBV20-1,CSARARLAQYEQYF,TGCAGTGCTAGAGCCCGACTAGCTCAATACGAGCAGTACTTC
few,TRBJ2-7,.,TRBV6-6,CASSNTGVHEQYF,TGTGCCAGCAGTAACACAGGAGTCCACGAGCAGTACTTC
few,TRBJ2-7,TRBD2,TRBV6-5,CASSEPSRGWSSGSHEQYF,TGTGCCAGCAGTGAACCTTCGAGGGGGTGGTCTAGCGGGAGCCACGAGCAGTACTTC
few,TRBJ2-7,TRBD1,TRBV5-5,CASSIGTDISYEQYF,TGTGCCAGCAGCATCGGGACAGACATTTCCTACGAGCAGTACTTC
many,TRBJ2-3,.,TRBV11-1,CASSLSRYTDTQYF,TGTGCCAGCAGCTTGTCCAGATACACAGATACGCAGTATTTT
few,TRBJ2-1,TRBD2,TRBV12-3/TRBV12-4,CASSLYVGLAGTGTEQFF,TGTGCCAGCAGTTTATATGTAGGACTAGCGGGGACGGGTACTGAGCAGTTCTTC
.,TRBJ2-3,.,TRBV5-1,CASSLRQAGRGLDTQYF,TGCGCCAGCAGCTTGCGACAGGCGGGTCGAGGGCTCGATACGCAGTATTTT
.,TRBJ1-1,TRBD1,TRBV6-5,CASSTGARDTEAFF,TGTGCCAGTTCGACAGGGGCGAGGGACACTGAAGCTTTCTTT
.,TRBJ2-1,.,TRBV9,CASSPLAGRNGEQFF,TGTGCCAGCAGCCCGTTAGCAGGGAGGAATGGGGAGCAGTTCTTC
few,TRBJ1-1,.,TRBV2,CASSVQREAEAFF,TGTGCCAGCAGTGTCCAGAGGGAGGCTGAAGCTTTCTTT
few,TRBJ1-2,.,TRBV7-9,CASSPGGGYGYTF,TGTGCCAGCAGCCCCGGGGGGGGCTATGGCTACACCTTC
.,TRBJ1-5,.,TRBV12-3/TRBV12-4,CASSFGGAGATQPQHF,TGTGCCAGCAGTTTCGGCGGGGCGGGTGCGACTCAGCCCCAGCATTTT
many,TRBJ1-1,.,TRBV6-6,CASSYSEGRNTEAFF,TGTGCCAGCAGTTACTCGGAGGGGCGGAATACTGAAGCTTTCTTT
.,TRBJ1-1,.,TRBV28,CASRDGGTEAFF,TGTGCCAGCCGAGACGGGGGCACTGAAGCTTTCTTT
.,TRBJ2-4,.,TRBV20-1,CRTGDGAKNIQYF,TGCAGGACGGGGGATGGGGCCAAAAACATTCAGTACTTC
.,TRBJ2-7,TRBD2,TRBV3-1,CASSQLFSGRMTDEQYF,TGTGCCAGCAGCCAATTATTTAGCGGGAGGATGACCGACGAGCAGTACTTC
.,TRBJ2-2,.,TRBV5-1,CASSERVTGELFF,TGCGCCAGCAGCGAGAGGGTCACCGGGGAGCTGTTTTTT
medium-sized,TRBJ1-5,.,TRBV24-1,CATSGDSWNQPQHF,TGTGCCACCAGTGGTGACAGCTGGAATCAGCCCCAGCATTTT
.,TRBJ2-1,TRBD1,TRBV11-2,CASSPGTGYNEQFF,TGTGCCAGCAGCCCCGGGACAGGCTACAATGAGCAGTTCTTC
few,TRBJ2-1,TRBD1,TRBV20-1,CSAQQGVYNEQFF,TGCAGTGCTCAACAGGGGGTTTACAATGAGCAGTTCTTC
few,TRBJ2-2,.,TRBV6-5,CASSYSRAGELFF,TGTGCCAGCAGTTACTCAAGGGCCGGGGAGCTGTTTTTT
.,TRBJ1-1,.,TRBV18,CASSPVGGGNTEAFF,TGTGCCAGCTCACCAGTTGGAGGCGGGAACACTGAAGCTTTCTTT
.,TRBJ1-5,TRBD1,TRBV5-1,CALQDRLQPQHF,TGCGCCCTCCAGGACAGGCTTCAGCCCCAGCATTTT
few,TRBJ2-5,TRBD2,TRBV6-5,CASSRKGLGRETQYF,TGTGCCAGCAGTCGAAAGGGACTCGGGAGGGAGACCCAGTACTTC
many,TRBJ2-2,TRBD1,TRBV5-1,CASSLNGQVPGELFF,TGCGCCAGCAGCTTGAACGGACAGGTTCCCGGGGAGCTGTTTTTT
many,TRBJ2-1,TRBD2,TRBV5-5,CASSFVGGNEQFF,TGTGCCAGCAGCTTCGTGGGGGGGAATGAGCAGTTCTTC
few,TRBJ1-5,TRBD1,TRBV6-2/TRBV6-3,CASSYSGQGRSQPQHF,TGTGCCAGCAGTTACTCAGGACAGGGTCGCAGTCAGCCCCAGCATTTT
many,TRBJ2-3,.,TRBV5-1,CASSLGYSTDTQYF,TGCGCCAGCAGCTTAGGCTACTCCACAGATACGCAGTATTTT
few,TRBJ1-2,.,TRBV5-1,CASSLVGDTGYTF,TGCGCCAGCAGCTTGGTAGGGGATACTGGCTACACCTTC
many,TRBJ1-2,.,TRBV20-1,CSASHTGYTF,TGCAGTGCTTCCCATACCGGCTACACCTTC
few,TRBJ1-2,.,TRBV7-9,CASSSRSNYGYTF,TGTGCCAGCAGCTCCAGATCTAACTATGGCTACACCTTC
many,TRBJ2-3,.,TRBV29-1,CSVGRATDTQYF,TGCAGCGTTGGGAGGGCTACAGATACGCAGTATTTT
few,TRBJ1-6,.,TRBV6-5,CASSGWGERDNSPLHF,TGTGCCAGCAGCGGGTGGGGCGAGAGGGATAATTCACCCCTCCACTTT
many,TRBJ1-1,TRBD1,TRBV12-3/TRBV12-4,CASSPAGGISTEAFF,TGTGCCAGCAGTCCTGCAGGGGGAATTAGCACTGAAGCTTTCTTT